This TCR beta chain was captured by sequencing in a study of cytomegalovirus exposure and HLA in healthy donors. Study-wide results and limits: In vitro data verified a few CMV-associated chains as specific for CMV antigens. Reported performance of the classifier showed diagnosis of cytomegalovirus status with high specificity and sensitivity. Altogether, some 160 TCR beta chains were recorded as cytomegalovirus-associated.

TCRdb keeps only in-frame clones here, not all; method: immunoSEQ multiplex PCR. The sample contains 100,000 to 150,000 clones, roughly nine tenths of which appear only once. In regard to this clone: Its specificity is unknown.

Per the germline V gene, CDR1 is MNHNS and CDR2 is SASEGT. V lost 3 bases and J 4 bases, leaving 9 bases between the germline ends. This CDR3 comprises 14 residues. Sequencing was carried out using PBMCs. The gene calls are TRBV6-1 and TRBJ1-4, with unresolved D. This receptor was taken from a woman aged 18-29 years in good health and CMV-seronegative. CDR3 amino acids: CASSERPSNEKLFF. CDR3 sequence (DNA): TGTGCCAGCAGTGAGAGGCCAAGTAATGAAAAACTGTTTTTT.